This passage covers 27 T cell receptor beta chains from one sample sequenced in a study of blood T cell repertoires in COVID-19. Sequencing was performed with immunoSEQ multiplex PCR; in TCRdb, only in-frame clones are kept and a portion is missing. The table includes some 150,000 clones, about 76% detected once. Source material: peripheral blood. The receptors shown here come from a woman aged 60-75 years with active or convalescent COVID-19.

This clone was counted once. V is TRBV29-1 and J is TRBJ2-5; the D gene is possibly TRBD2 (6 bases). The germline V gene has CDR1 SQVTM and CDR2 ANQGSEA. This CDR3 comprises 14 residues. The V gene lost 6 bases and the J gene lost 1 base, with 15 bases spanning the gap. This chain's CDR3 is CSVAKGLLQETQYF. The CDR3 DNA sequence: TGCAGCGTCGCGAAGGGACTTCTCCAAGAGACCCAGTACTTC.

This sequence joins TRBV29-1 and TRBJ1-2, with D possibly TRBD1 on 5 matching bases. The V gene's germline CDR1 is SQVTM and CDR2 ANQGSEA. The CDR3 has 13 residues. Trimming stripped 6 bases from V and 8 bases from J, with 19 bases between. As DNA, the CDR3 is TGCAGCGTCGAACCTCAGGGAATCGGAGGCTACACCTTC. Its translation: CSVEPQGIGGYTF.

This sequence joins TRBV25-1 and TRBJ1-1; 11 bases are a match to TRBD1. The CDR3 covers 15 residues. The J segment lost 5 bases and the V segment lost 0 bases, leaving 2 bases of the junction unmatched. Germline assignment: CDR1 MGHDK and CDR2 SYGVNS. Here the CDR3 DNA reads TGTGCCAGCAGTGAATATGGGACAGGGGGAACTGAAGCTTTCTTT. Translation gives CASSEYGTGGTEAFF. Using reference TRBV25-1 and TRBJ1-1 for the parts outside the CDR3, the full variable domain is EADIYQTPRYLVIGTGKKITLECSQTMGHDKMYWYQQDPGMELHLIHYSYGVNSTEKGDLSSESTVSRIRTEHFPLTLESARPSHTSQYLCASSEYGTGGTEAFFGQGTRLTVV.

The J gene is TRBJ1-2, the V gene TRBV10-3; D is uncertain. This CDR3 region has 13 residues. Germline CDR1 ENHRY, CDR2 SYGVKD. Trimming removed 7 bases from V and 3 bases from J, with 12 bases in between. The CDR3 is CAITPDGDYGYTF. CDR3 sequence (DNA): TGTGCCATCACCCCCGACGGAGACTATGGCTACACCTTC.

The chain joins TRBV7-9 to TRBJ1-4; D remains unclear. CDR3 length: 15 residues. CDR1 SEHNR and CDR2 FQNEAQ come from the germline V gene (reference sequence). Trimming left V 1 base short and J 3 bases short, with 9 bases between. The CDR3 reads CASSLVEAPNEKLFF. The CDR3 DNA reads TGTGCCAGCAGCTTAGTCGAGGCCCCTAATGAAAAACTGTTTTTT.

The rearrangement links TRBV5-1 to TRBJ2-1; TRBD1 matches at 10 bases. Germline V lookup: CDR1 SGHRS, CDR2 YFSETQ. The CDR3 extends over 15 amino acids. V lost 4 bases, J lost 4 bases, and 5 bases stayed unmatched. This CDR3 is CASSLGQGVYNEQFF. CDR3 DNA: TGCGCCAGCAGCCTCGGACAGGGGGTATACAATGAGCAGTTCTTC.

The chain links TRBV2 to TRBJ2-5, with D tentatively TRBD1 (6 bases). CDR1 SNHLY and CDR2 FYNNEI come from the germline V gene. The ends were cut back, 7 bases at V and 2 bases at J, with 11 bases in the middle. This CDR3 is built from 13 residues. The DNA of the CDR3 is TGTGCCAGCATCCGGACAGAACAAGAGACCCAGTACTTC. Protein product: CASIRTEQETQYF.

The chain carries TRBV6-5 and TRBJ1-6; D is undetermined. The CDR3 totals 13 residues. Looked up from germline, CDR1 is MNHEY and CDR2 is SVGAGI. V lost 5 bases to trimming and J lost 10 bases, with 12 bases between them. The DNA of the CDR3 is TGTGCCAGCAGTCCACGGGAAGACTCACCCCTCCACTTT. It specifies CASSPREDSPLHF.

The J gene is TRBJ1-3, the V gene TRBV11-3; D gene ambiguous. Germline V gene lookup returns CDR1 SGHNT and CDR2 YENEEA. V lost 6 bases to trimming and J lost 2 bases, with 17 bases between them. The CDR3 spans 16 residues. CDR3 in amino acids: CASSPGRGEAGNTIYF. CDR3 bases: TGTGCCAGCAGTCCAGGACGGGGAGAGGCTGGAAACACCATATATTTT.

The rearrangement uses TRBV6-2 or TRBV6-3 and TRBJ1-5; 7 bases are shared with TRBD1. The CDR3 totals 15 residues. J lost 5 bases, V lost 5 bases, and 9 bases had no gene match. The germline V gene has CDR1 MNHEY and CDR2 SVGEGT. The CDR3 DNA sequence: TGTGCCAGCAGTCCCGGGACAGACTATGATCAGCCCCAGCATTTT. It is translated as CASSPGTDYDQPQHF.

This clone was recorded a few times. The chain links TRBV5-6 to TRBJ2-1; 13 positions agree with TRBD2. The CDR3 is made up of 16 amino acids. Germline CDR1 and CDR2: SGHDT and YYEEEE. Unmatched junction bases numbered 9, after V lost 4 bases and J lost 8 bases. The CDR3 here is CASSPGLAGDFDEQFF. The DNA of the CDR3 is TGTGCCAGCAGCCCAGGACTAGCGGGAGATTTCGATGAGCAGTTCTTC.

This clone has a handful of counts. The chain couples TRBV10-3 to TRBJ1-1, with TRBD1 matching over 8 bases. This CDR3 is built from 13 residues. Germline V lookup: CDR1 ENHRY, CDR2 SYGVKD. V lost 6 bases and J lost 4; bases outside the gene matches: 4. CDR3: CAIRDREATEAFF. In nucleotides, the CDR3 is TGTGCCATCAGGGACAGGGAGGCCACTGAAGCTTTCTTT.

The chain is built from TRBV15 and TRBJ2-1; no firm D call. Trimming took off 0 bases at V and 3 bases at J, with 12 bases between the two ends. The CDR3 contains 16 residues. Germline loops: CDR1 LNHNV, CDR2 YYDKDF (reference sequence). This CDR3 reads CATSRDPLVLYNEQFF. In DNA, the CDR3 is TGTGCCACCAGCAGAGATCCGCTAGTCCTCTACAATGAGCAGTTCTTC.

The CDR3 reads CAWSVPSGSLQTQYF. CDR3 nucleotides: TGTGCCTGGAGTGTACCTAGCGGGAGTTTGCAGACCCAGTACTTC. The V call is TRBV30, the J call TRBJ2-5; 10 positions agree with TRBD2. CDR3 length equals 15 residues. After removal of 0 bases from V and 6 bases from J, the junction contained 7 bases not matched to a gene. Germline assignment: CDR1 GTSNPN and CDR2 SVGIG (reference sequence).

This clone was seen once. V and J are TRBV5-6 and TRBJ2-2; D gene ambiguous. Trimming took 2 bases from V and 7 from J, leaving 6 bases between them. Germline V CDR1 and CDR2: SGHDT, YYEEEE. The CDR3 totals 12 residues. CDR3 DNA: TGTGCCAGCAGCTTTGAGAGCGGGGAGCTGTTTTTT. The encoded protein is CASSFESGELFF.

This clone occurred once. The rearrangement links TRBV6-2 or TRBV6-3 to TRBJ2-2; D not resolved. The CDR3 has 14 residues. With 0 bases removed from V and 7 bases from J, the gap between germline ends came to 9 bases. Germline V gives CDR1 MNHEY, CDR2 SVGEGT. In nucleotides, the CDR3 is TGTGCCAGCAGTTACTCACCAGAGGTCGGGGAGCTGTTTTTT. As protein: CASSYSPEVGELFF.

This chain uses TRBV19 with TRBJ2-2, with D hard to call. Between the trimmed V and J ends, which lost 3 bases and 5 bases, there was a span of 4 bases. Germline lookup yields CDR1 LNHDA and CDR2 SQIVND (reference sequence). There are 12 residues in the CDR3. DNA for the CDR3: TGTGCCAGTAGTATGAGGACCGGGGAGCTGTTTTTT. It codes for CASSMRTGELFF.

The rearrangement links TRBV5-6 to TRBJ1-3; TRBD1 matches at 7 bases. J lost 0 bases, V lost 3 bases, and 9 bases had no gene match. This CDR3 is 17 amino acids long. Germline V gene lookup returns CDR1 SGHDT and CDR2 YYEEEE. CDR3 in DNA: TGTGCCAGCAGCTCGGAGACAGGGCTAGCCTCTGGAAACACCATATATTTT. Translated, it gives CASSSETGLASGNTIYF.

The chain carries TRBV2 and TRBJ2-1; 14 bases are a match to TRBD2. The ends lost 6 bases at V and 6 bases at J; junction bases unmatched: 4. The germline V gene encodes CDR1 SNHLY and CDR2 FYNNEI. This CDR3 spans 15 amino acids. The CDR3 reads CASRMGLAGVNEQFF. The CDR3 nucleotides read TGTGCCAGCAGGATGGGACTAGCGGGAGTCAATGAGCAGTTCTTC.

This rearrangement joins TRBV5-6 to TRBJ2-1, with TRBD2 as a possible D gene (6 bases). Trimming stripped 0 bases from V and 7 bases from J, with 11 bases between. The CDR3 totals 14 residues. Germline values: CDR1 SGHDT, CDR2 YYEEEE. CDR3: CASSLGRGRNEQFF. In DNA form, the CDR3 reads TGTGCCAGCAGCTTGGGTCGAGGGAGGAATGAGCAGTTCTTC.

V gene TRBV30 combines with J gene TRBJ1-1, with 9 bases fitting TRBD1. The V and J ends lost 2 bases and 5 bases, in that order; junction bases with no gene match: 9. The CDR3 is 15 residues long. Germline V gives CDR1 GTSNPN, CDR2 SVGIG (reference sequence). For the CDR3, the DNA is TGTGCCTGGAGTAGGGGACAGGGTGGGGGGACTGAAGCTTTCTTT. This gives the protein CAWSRGQGGGTEAFF.

This clone was found a few times. V and J are TRBV14 and TRBJ1-5; perhaps TRBD1 as D (6 bases). Germline lookup yields CDR1 SGHDN and CDR2 FVKESK. The CDR3 consists of 13 residues. V lost 6 bases and J 3 bases, leaving 9 bases between the germline ends. This chain's CDR3 is CASSQGNNQPQHF. CDR3 nucleotide sequence: TGTGCCAGCAGTCAGGGGAACAATCAGCCCCAGCATTTT.

Only one count was recorded for this clone. The V call is TRBV19, the J call TRBJ2-6; TRBD1 might be the D (5 bases). Trimming removed 1 base at V and 5 bases at J, with 15 bases between. The CDR3 sequence is 17 residues long. Per the germline V gene, CDR1 is LNHDA and CDR2 is SQIVND (reference sequence). CDR3 residues: CASSIVGQGSRANVLTF. The CDR3 DNA reads as TGTGCCAGTAGTATAGTTGGACAAGGGTCGAGGGCCAACGTCCTGACTTTC. Looking up the rest from reference TRBV19 and TRBJ2-6 gives the full variable domain: DGGITQSPKYLFRKEGQNVTLSCEQNLNHDAMYWYRQDPGQGLRLIYYSQIVNDFQKGDIAEGYSVSREKKESFPLTVTSAQKNPTAFYLCASSIVGQGSRANVLTFGAGSRLTVL.

This clone was recorded once. The chain couples TRBV6-6 to TRBJ2-1; perhaps TRBD2 as D (6 bases). CDR1 MNHNY and CDR2 SVGAGI come from the germline V gene (reference sequence). Trimming took 2 bases from V and 7 from J, leaving 12 bases between them. This CDR3 has 14 amino acids. CDR3 region: CASSYAGGVNEQFF. The DNA of the CDR3 is TGTGCCAGCAGTTACGCCGGGGGTGTGAATGAGCAGTTCTTC.

V and J are TRBV28 and TRBJ1-2; D gene unclear. The CDR3 runs to 11 residues. Trimming removed 6 bases from V and 2 bases from J, with 4 bases in between. CDR1 and CDR2 (germline): MDHEN, SYDVKM. The CDR3 sequence is CASSLNYGYTF. CDR3 sequence (DNA): TGTGCCAGCAGCCTCAACTATGGCTACACCTTC.

This chain uses TRBV7-8 with TRBJ1-5; tentative D call: TRBD1 (5 bases). The germline V and J ends were trimmed by 5 bases and 6 bases, with 8 bases remaining between them. The CDR3 is 12 amino acids. CDR1 and CDR2 from the germline V gene are SGHVS and FQNEAQ. The CDR3 region is CASSPTGQPQHF. The DNA of the CDR3 is TGTGCCAGCAGCCCAACAGGTCAGCCCCAGCATTTT.

The chain has TRBV6-6 and TRBJ1-5; 7 nucleotides match TRBD1. The CDR3 totals 13 residues. V lost 7 bases to trimming and J lost 11 bases; unmatched junction nucleotides: 11. Germline V lookup: CDR1 MNHNY, CDR2 SVGAGI (reference sequence). CDR3 sequence (DNA): TGTGCCAGCACCGACAGGGCCCGCCAATCCCAGCATTTT. Its protein is CASTDRARQSQHF.